What follows are 27 T cell receptor beta chains derived from one specimen sequenced in a study of shared clonotypes between healthy human individuals. The data were produced by immunoSEQ multiplex PCR, yet TCRdb's version contains in-frame clones alone and is incomplete. The sample has about 2.4 million clones; approximately 90% are singletons. The sample taken for sequencing was naive CD4+ T cells sorted from blood. Sample subset: CD45RA+ positively selected. These receptors were obtained from a man younger than 30 in good health.

This chain connects TRBV28 to TRBJ1-5, with 9 bases lining up with TRBD1. Germline V lookup: CDR1 MDHEN, CDR2 SYDVKM. After removal of 5 bases from V and 4 bases from J, the junction contained 6 bases not matched to a gene. The CDR3 extends over 15 amino acids. DNA of the CDR3: TGTGCCAGCAGTCTTGGGACAGGGAAAAATCAGCCCCAGCATTTT. It is translated as CASSLGTGKNQPQHF.

The chain employs TRBV19 and TRBJ2-5; TRBD1 agrees at 9 bases. The V gene's germline CDR1 is LNHDA and CDR2 SQIVND (reference sequence). The V gene end was trimmed by 8 bases and the J gene end by 4 bases; junction bases not matched to a gene: 2. This CDR3 contains 12 residues. The CDR3 sequence: CASGTGRETQYF. The CDR3 nucleotides are TGTGCCAGTGGGACAGGGAGAGAGACCCAGTACTTC. The full variable domain, its missing parts supplied by reference TRBV19 and TRBJ2-5, is DGGITQSPKYLFRKEGQNVTLSCEQNLNHDAMYWYRQDPGQGLRLIYYSQIVNDFQKGDIAEGYSVSREKKESFPLTVTSAQKNPTAFYLCASGTGRETQYFGPGTRLLVL.

A single count supports this clone. The chain links TRBV5-6 to TRBJ2-5; possibly TRBD1 for D (5 bases). CDR1 is SGHDT, CDR2 YYEEEE, per germline. Trimming removed 4 bases from V and 1 base from J, with 17 bases in between. The CDR3 has 16 amino acids. CDR3 sequence: CASSKDSIRVQETQYF. The CDR3 DNA is TGTGCCAGCAGCAAAGACAGCATTAGGGTCCAAGAGACCCAGTACTTC. The variable domain in full, with the rest retrieved from reference TRBV5-6 and TRBJ2-5, is DAGVTQSPTHLIKTRGQQVTLRCSPKSGHDTVSWYQQALGQGPQFIFQYYEEEERQRGNFPDRFSGHQFPNYSSELNVNALLLGDSALYLCASSKDSIRVQETQYFGPGTRLLVL.

The rearrangement uses TRBV6-5 and TRBJ2-5; D could derive from TRBD1 or TRBD2 (6 bases each). The DNA end lines up better with TRBJ2-7; the J call may be wrong. The CDR3 spans 14 residues. Germline loops: CDR1 MNHEY, CDR2 SVGAGI. The CDR3 DNA reads TGTGCCAGCAGTCCCTCGGGGGCCTTACGCGAGCAGTACTTC. The encoded protein is CASSPSGALREQYF.

The V call is TRBV28, the J call TRBJ2-5; 8 bases are shared with TRBD2. Germline V gene sequence: CDR1 MDHEN, CDR2 SYDVKM. V shed 1 base and J 2 bases; nucleotides not matched to a gene: 9. This CDR3 has 17 residues. The CDR3 DNA is TGTGCCAGCAGTTTATCCGGGGGGGCAGGGATACAAGAGACCCAGTACTTC. Amino acids: CASSLSGGAGIQETQYF.

This clone was seen once. This chain links TRBV5-1 with TRBJ2-3; 10 positions match TRBD2. This CDR3 is built from 16 residues. V lost 3 bases to trimming and J lost 4 bases; unmatched junction nucleotides: 8. In germline, CDR1 is SGHRS, CDR2 YFSETQ. The CDR3 loop is CASSSGRAGGADTQYF. CDR3 nucleotide sequence: TGCGCCAGCAGCTCGGGTAGAGCGGGAGGGGCAGATACGCAGTATTTT.

The chain links TRBV19 to TRBJ1-6, with TRBD1 identical over 9 bases. CDR1 is LNHDA, CDR2 SQIVND, per germline (reference sequence). The CDR3 runs to 15 residues. The trim removed 9 bases at V and 8 bases at J, leaving 11 bases unmatched. This chain's CDR3 is CASLQGALIDSPLHF. CDR3 coding DNA: TGTGCCAGCTTACAGGGGGCCCTTATTGATTCACCCCTCCACTTT.

The J gene is TRBJ2-1, the V gene TRBV5-6, with 16 bases fitting TRBD2. The CDR3 has 18 amino acids. Germline values: CDR1 SGHDT, CDR2 YYEEEE. V shed 4 bases and J 0 bases; nucleotides not matched to a gene: 4. CDR3 protein: CASSPGLAGGSSYNEQFF. CDR3 DNA sequence: TGTGCCAGCAGCCCGGGACTAGCGGGAGGGAGCTCCTACAATGAGCAGTTCTTC.

The V call is TRBV7-9, the J call TRBJ1-5, with unresolved D. The ends were cut back, 5 bases at V and 1 base at J, with 12 bases in the middle. Per germline, CDR1 SEHNR and CDR2 FQNEAQ (reference sequence). The CDR3 runs 15 residues. CDR3 nucleotide sequence: TGTGCCAGCAGCGGGCCAATGCTAAGCAATCAGCCCCAGCATTTT. It codes for CASSGPMLSNQPQHF.

The rearrangement uses TRBV5-1 and TRBJ2-5; 8 positions agree with TRBD2. CDR3 length equals 16 residues. Germline V lookup: CDR1 SGHRS, CDR2 YFSETQ. J was trimmed by 4 bases and V by 4 bases; bases with no gene match: 12. The CDR3 sequence: CASSVGRAGAPETQYF. CDR3 coding DNA: TGCGCCAGCAGCGTCGGTAGAGCGGGAGCGCCAGAGACCCAGTACTTC.

This chain connects TRBV5-1 to TRBJ2-1, with 11 bases that match TRBD1. Germline CDR1 and CDR2: SGHRS and YFSETQ. CDR3 length: 16 amino acids. V lost 4 bases, J lost 6 bases, and 9 bases stayed unmatched. CDR3 nucleotides: TGCGCCAGCAGCCCAGGGACAGGGGGGCTAGCCAATGAGCAGTTCTTC. Translated: CASSPGTGGLANEQFF.

This clone was observed a single time. The J gene is TRBJ1-5, the V gene TRBV5-1; D gene unclear. This CDR3 contains 14 residues. The germline gives CDR1 SGHRS, CDR2 YFSETQ. With 0 bases removed from V and 6 bases from J, the gap between germline ends came to 10 bases. CDR3 bases: TGCGCCAGCAGCTTGGAGCTCTCGGGTCAGCCCCAGCATTTT. Translation gives CASSLELSGQPQHF.

The J gene is TRBJ1-2, the V gene TRBV7-9; possibly TRBD1 for D (5 bases). The CDR3 length is 14 residues. Germline V CDR1 and CDR2: SEHNR, FQNEAQ (reference sequence). The V end lost 3 bases, the J end lost 7 bases, and 15 bases lay between the germline ends. CDR3 sequence: CASSLGQQRGGYTF. DNA of the CDR3: TGTGCCAGCAGCTTGGGCCAGCAAAGGGGTGGCTACACCTTC.

This clone was seen a handful of times. Different DNA sequences within this sample yield the same CDR3. This chain links TRBV7-2 with TRBJ2-1; 9 nucleotides match TRBD1. This CDR3 has 15 amino acids. V dropped 4 bases and J dropped 1; count of bases not matched to a gene: 2. CDR1 SGHTA and CDR2 FQGNSA come from the germline V gene. The CDR3 bases are TGTGCCAGCAGCTCCGACAGGGGGTCCTACAATGAGCAGTTCTTC. It codes for CASSSDRGSYNEQFF.

This rearrangement joins TRBV6-1 to TRBJ2-7; possible D gene TRBD1, 6 bases. This CDR3 has 13 residues. The ends were cut back, 3 bases at V and 2 bases at J, with 8 bases in the middle. Germline CDR1 reads MNHNS; CDR2 reads SASEGT. The CDR3 DNA sequence: TGTGCCAGCAGTGATAGGGGGACCTACGAGCAGTACTTC. Its translation is CASSDRGTYEQYF.

About this clone: Additional DNA sequences in this sample encode the identical CDR3. CDR3 DNA: TGCGCCAGCAGCCAAGAAGGGGGCAGGAATAATTCACCCCTCCACTTT. Encoded protein: CASSQEGGRNNSPLHF. V and J are TRBV4-1 and TRBJ1-6, with 7 bases lining up with TRBD1. The CDR3 has 16 residues. The V segment lost 0 bases and the J segment 5 bases; nucleotides outside the gene matches: 4. The germline gives CDR1 MGHRA, CDR2 YSYEKL.

J is TRBJ1-2 and V is TRBV21-1. TRBV21-1 is marked as a pseudogene. The CDR3 runs 15 residues. For the CDR3, the DNA is TGTGCCAGCCAACTCACCTCGGGAGGTAAGGATGGCTACACCTTC. This translates into CASQLTSGGKDGYTF.

Remarks on this clone: Other DNA sequences in the same sample also yield this CDR3. The chain uses TRBV30 and TRBJ1-5; no definite D call. The CDR3 totals 13 residues. The V and J ends lost 1 base and 5 bases respectively, with 9 bases between them. CDR1 and CDR2 from the germline V gene are GTSNPN and SVGIG (reference sequence). The CDR3 DNA is TGTGCCTGGAGTGCAAGTGGGGATCAGCCCCAGCATTTT. Its translation is CAWSASGDQPQHF.

The V gene is TRBV5-6, the J gene TRBJ2-5, with D tentatively TRBD1 (8 bases). Per the germline V gene, CDR1 is SGHDT and CDR2 is YYEEEE. The CDR3 is 15 amino acids. V lost 1 base and J 5 bases, leaving 15 bases between the germline ends. The chain's CDR3 is CASSLLDREGETQYF. CDR3 sequence (DNA): TGTGCCAGCAGCTTGTTGGACAGGGAGGGTGAGACCCAGTACTTC.

For this clone: Other DNA sequences in the same sample also yield this CDR3. The genes are TRBV5-8 and TRBJ1-3; D might be TRBD1 (6 bases). CDR1 is SGHTS and CDR2 is YDEGEE in the germline V gene. The V and J ends lost 0 bases and 2 bases respectively, with 6 bases between them. CDR3 length: 14 amino acids. The CDR3, as DNA: TGTGCCAGCAGCTTGGGGACAGCTGGAAACACCATATATTTT. Its protein is CASSLGTAGNTIYF. Full variable domain (missing parts from reference TRBV5-8 and TRBJ1-3): EAGVTQSPTHLIKTRGQQATLRCSPISGHTSVYWYQQALGLGLQFLLWYDEGEERNRGNFPPRFSGRQFPNYSSELNVNALELEDSALYLCASSLGTAGNTIYFGEGSWLTVV.

The chain joins TRBV5-1 to TRBJ2-2, with 7 bases identical to TRBD1. This CDR3 has 17 residues. V gave up 2 bases and J gave up 1 base; unmatched junction bases: 8. Germline CDR1 reads SGHRS; CDR2 reads YFSETQ. CDR3 nucleotide sequence: TGCGCCAGCAGCTTACGTATTGGACAGGAGAACACCGGGGAGCTGTTTTTT. Translating it yields CASSLRIGQENTGELFF.

In DNA, the CDR3 is TGTGCCACCACAGGTACGGGCCGGGGGTTCCTCCACTTT. This translates into CATTGTGRGFLHF. The genes are TRBV6-1 and TRBJ1-6; a possible D gene is TRBD1 (5 bases). The CDR3 extends over 13 amino acids. Trimming stripped 10 bases from V and 15 bases from J, with 22 bases between. Germline CDR1 reads MNHNS; CDR2 reads SASEGT.

The V call is TRBV29-1, the J call TRBJ2-7, with D maybe TRBD1 (5 bases). The germline CDR1 and CDR2 sequences are SQVTM and ANQGSEA. V lost 7 bases and J 2 bases, leaving 12 bases between the germline ends. The CDR3 runs 12 residues. CDR3 amino acids: CSANQGPYEQYF. DNA of the CDR3: TGCAGCGCTAACCAGGGTCCCTACGAGCAGTACTTC.

V is TRBV6-1 and J is TRBJ2-3, with D possibly called TRBD1 or TRBD2 (5 bases each). V was cut by 11 bases and J by 0 bases, with 15 bases left in between. This CDR3 is built from 14 residues. Germline CDR1 is MNHNS and CDR2 is SASEGT. The CDR3 is CAGGRGVSTDTQYF. The CDR3 DNA sequence: TGTGCCGGGGGAAGAGGGGTCAGCACAGATACGCAGTATTTT.

Note on this clone: Other DNA sequences in the same sample also yield this CDR3. The rearrangement uses TRBV5-1 and TRBJ2-7; maybe TRBD1 (6 bases). The V gene lost 3 bases and the J gene lost 4 bases, with 11 bases spanning the gap. The germline CDR1 and CDR2 sequences are SGHRS and YFSETQ. The CDR3 covers 13 residues. The DNA for the CDR3 is TGCGCCAGCAGCTCTGGGGGCGGGTACGAGCAGTACTTC. Its translation is CASSSGGGYEQYF.

The chain couples TRBV21-1 to TRBJ2-7; the DNA was not used to check the table's D call, TRBD1. TRBV21-1 is classified as a pseudogene. The CDR3 has 14 residues. CDR3 DNA: TGTGCCAGCAGTTCAGGATCCCACGGCCACGAGCAGTACTTC. Residues: CASSSGSHGHEQYF.

The chain has TRBV5-1 and TRBJ2-5; D unclear. V was trimmed by 0 bases and J by 4 bases, leaving 16 bases between them. In germline, CDR1 is SGHRS, CDR2 YFSETQ. The CDR3 is 16 amino acids. As DNA, the CDR3 is TGCGCCAGCAGCTTGGCCATTTCGACCCCCAGAGAGACCCAGTACTTC. It translates to CASSLAISTPRETQYF.